This T cell receptor beta chain was found in a study of OX40 agonist ivuxolimab in advanced cancers. Study as a whole: Ivuxolimab, an agonistic anti-OX40 (CD134) antibody, was given to patients. Intravenous ivuxolimab was administered to patients every 2 weeks at 0.01 to 10 mg/kg. Findings and caveats of the study: Several nonresponders also turned out to have low normalized T-cell clonal expansion.

CDR1 and CDR2 from the germline V gene are MNHNS and SASEGT. The CDR3 runs to 12 residues. The V and J ends lost 1 base and 9 bases respectively, with 7 bases between them. The method was immunoSEQ multiplex PCR; TCRdb's version includes in-frame clones alone and lacks a portion of them. Here the sample spans around 68,000 clones, about 89% being singletons. Notes on this clone: Its target is unknown.

The sequence came from an adult with an advanced solid tumor such as melanoma, head and neck, liver or kidney cancer. This rearrangement joins TRBV6-1 to TRBJ2-1; the D is unclear. The specimen comprised CD4+ or CD8+ T cells sorted from blood, sampled in a trial of the OX40 agonist ivuxolimab. Here the CDR3 reads CASSEGLTEQFF. DNA of the CDR3: TGTGCCAGCAGTGAAGGGCTAACTGAGCAGTTCTTC.